What follows describes a single T cell receptor beta chain. As yet, its antigen is unknown. Assay used: immunoSEQ multiplex PCR; TCRdb lists only in-frame clones, some missing. The sample lists roughly 150,000 clones, 90% to 95% seen once, with approximately 6.9% in the top ten. This entry belongs to a study of T cell responses to AZD1222 COVID-19 vaccine. General observations from the study: Repertoires were obtained only post-peak T cell response. Clonal diversity was possibly underestimated, and white British individuals and females predominated among donors.

The CDR3 consists of 13 residues. Germline CDR1 reads MDHEN; CDR2 reads SYDVKM. Trimming took off 6 bases at V and 3 bases at J, with 11 bases between the two ends. The sequence was obtained from an adult who received the AZD1222 COVID-19 vaccine. This material consisted of peripheral blood, taken 28 days after the second AZD1222 dose. This chain joins TRBV28 and TRBJ1-2; D ambiguous. The DNA for the CDR3 is TGTGCCAGCAGCCCTGCTGGGGACTATGGCTACACCTTC. This gives the protein CASSPAGDYGYTF.